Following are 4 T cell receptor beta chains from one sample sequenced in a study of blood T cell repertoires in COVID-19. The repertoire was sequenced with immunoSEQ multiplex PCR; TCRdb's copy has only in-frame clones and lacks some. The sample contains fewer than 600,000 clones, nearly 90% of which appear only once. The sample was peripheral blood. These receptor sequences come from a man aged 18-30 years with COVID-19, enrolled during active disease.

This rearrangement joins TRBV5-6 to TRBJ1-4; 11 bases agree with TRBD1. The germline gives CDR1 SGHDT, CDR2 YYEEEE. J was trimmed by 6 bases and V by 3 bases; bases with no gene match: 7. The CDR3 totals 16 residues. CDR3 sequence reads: CASSYRRGQGDEKLFF. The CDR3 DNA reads TGTGCCAGCAGCTACCGAAGGGGACAGGGGGATGAAAAACTGTTTTTT.

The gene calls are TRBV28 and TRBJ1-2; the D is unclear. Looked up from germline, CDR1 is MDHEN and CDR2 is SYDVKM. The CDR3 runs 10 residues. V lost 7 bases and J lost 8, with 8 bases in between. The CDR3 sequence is CASTKKGYTF. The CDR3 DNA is TGTGCCAGCACTAAAAAAGGCTACACCTTC.

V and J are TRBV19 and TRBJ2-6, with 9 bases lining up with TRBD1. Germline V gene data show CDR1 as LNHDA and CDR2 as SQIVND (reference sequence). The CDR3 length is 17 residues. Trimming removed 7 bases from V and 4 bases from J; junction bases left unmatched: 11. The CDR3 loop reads CASTIGTGHPGANVLTF. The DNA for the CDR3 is TGTGCCAGTACAATCGGGACAGGGCATCCCGGGGCCAACGTCCTGACTTTC.

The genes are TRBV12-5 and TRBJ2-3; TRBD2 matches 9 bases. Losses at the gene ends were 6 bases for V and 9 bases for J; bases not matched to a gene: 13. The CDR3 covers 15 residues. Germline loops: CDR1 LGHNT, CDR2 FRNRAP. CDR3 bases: TGTGCTAGTGGCCCATGGCGGGGGGGACATAACACGCAGTATTTT. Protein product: CASGPWRGGHNTQYF.